A single sample is the source of the 22 T cell receptor beta chains below, sequenced in a study of shared clonotypes between healthy human individuals. Data came from immunoSEQ multiplex PCR; TCRdb stores just in-frame clones and leaves some out. The sample records millions of clones, approximately 92% being singletons. Sequenced input: naive CD4+ T cells sorted from blood. Subset meaning: CD45RA+ positively selected. These TCRs come from a man aged 18 to 30 in good health.

V usage is TRBV7-8 and J usage is TRBJ1-6; 8 bases match TRBD1. This CDR3 has 15 residues. The V segment lost 2 bases and the J segment 8 bases; nucleotides outside the gene matches: 5. Germline V gene data show CDR1 as SGHVS and CDR2 as FQNEAQ. In DNA form, the CDR3 reads TGTGCCAGCAGCTTAATTGGGACAGGTTATTCACCCCTCCACTTT. The encoded protein is CASSLIGTGYSPLHF.

The CDR3 sequence: CATSRATRSSYNSPLHF. CDR3 coding DNA: TGTGCCACCAGCAGAGCGACCAGGAGCTCCTATAATTCACCCCTCCACTTT. J is TRBJ1-6 and V is TRBV15; D remains unclear. Trimming took 1 base from V and 0 from J, leaving 10 bases between them. Per germline, CDR1 LNHNV and CDR2 YYDKDF (reference sequence). CDR3 length: 17 residues.

Concerning this clone itself: The sample has other DNA sequences that encode this CDR3 too. The chain combines TRBV6-5 with TRBJ2-2; D is uncertain. Germline-derived CDR1 and CDR2 are MNHEY and SVGAGI. The CDR3 is made up of 11 amino acids. The germline V and J ends were trimmed by 8 bases and 5 bases, with 6 bases remaining between them. The CDR3 loop reads CASSGTGELFF. The CDR3, as DNA: TGTGCCAGCTCCGGTACCGGGGAGCTGTTTTTT.

The chain employs TRBV5-1 and TRBJ1-6, with 7 bases that match TRBD1. The germline V gene has CDR1 SGHRS and CDR2 YFSETQ. The CDR3 length is 19 residues. The V segment lost 0 bases and the J segment 1 base; nucleotides outside the gene matches: 10. The CDR3 loop is CASSLGRQGVSSYNSPLHF. The DNA for the CDR3 is TGCGCCAGCAGCTTGGGTCGGCAGGGGGTCAGTTCCTATAATTCACCCCTCCACTTT.

This clone has only one observation. The chain links TRBV11-3 to TRBJ2-5, with 8 bases identical to TRBD2. The CDR3 length is 17 residues. The V and J ends lost 5 bases and 3 bases, in that order; junction bases with no gene match: 14. Germline CDR1 SGHNT, CDR2 YENEEA. The CDR3 coding sequence is TGTGCCAGCAGCCATAGTGACATTAGCGGGACCGAAGAGACCCAGTACTTC. It yields the protein CASSHSDISGTEETQYF.

The chain combines TRBV4-3 with TRBJ2-2; tentatively, D is TRBD2 (5 bases). This CDR3 region has 17 residues. In germline, CDR1 is LGHNA, CDR2 YSLEER. Trimming shortened V by 0 bases and J by 4 bases, and 15 bases separated the two germline ends. CDR3 amino acids: CASSQELNSVGTGELFF. CDR3 bases: TGCGCCAGCAGCCAAGAGTTGAATAGCGTAGGCACCGGGGAGCTGTTTTTT.

The J gene is TRBJ1-5, the V gene TRBV6-5; D might be TRBD1 (6 bases). The germline gives CDR1 MNHEY, CDR2 SVGAGI. Trimming took off 6 bases at V and 4 bases at J, with 10 bases between the two ends. CDR3 length: 13 residues. CDR3 loop: CASRGAGNQPQHF. The CDR3 nucleotides are TGTGCCAGCAGGGGGGCAGGGAATCAGCCCCAGCATTTT.

Comment on this clone: Other DNA sequences from this sample encode an identical CDR3 as well. The chain employs TRBV2 and TRBJ2-7, with D possibly matching TRBD2 (5 bases). The CDR3 contains 13 residues. Trimming pared 4 bases from V and 2 bases from J, leaving 9 bases between. The germline CDR1 and CDR2 sequences are SNHLY and FYNNEI. Written as DNA, the CDR3 is TGTGCCAGCAGTGTAGGAGGACCCTACGAGCAGTACTTC. Protein: CASSVGGPYEQYF.

The J gene is TRBJ1-2, the V gene TRBV6-6; D might be TRBD1 (5 bases). The CDR3 contains 14 residues. Trimming took off 7 bases at V and 1 base at J, with 13 bases between the two ends. Germline loops: CDR1 MNHNY, CDR2 SVGAGI (reference sequence). Here the CDR3 reads CASTVIGGNYGYTF. As DNA, the CDR3 is TGTGCCAGCACCGTGATTGGGGGTAACTATGGCTACACCTTC.

The chain recombines TRBV7-9 with TRBJ2-2; D tentatively reads TRBD1 or TRBD2 (5 bases each). This CDR3 region has 15 residues. Trimming shortened V by 1 base and J by 6 bases, and 12 bases separated the two germline ends. Germline CDR1 SEHNR, CDR2 FQNEAQ (reference sequence). Here the CDR3 reads CASSLGRGESGELFF. For the CDR3, the DNA is TGTGCCAGCAGCTTAGGGAGAGGGGAGTCCGGGGAGCTGTTTTTT.

This chain links TRBV4-3 with TRBJ2-1; TRBD2 agrees at 11 bases. CDR1 and CDR2 (germline): LGHNA, YSLEER. CDR3 length: 15 amino acids. V lost 3 bases to trimming and J lost 10 bases; unmatched junction nucleotides: 8. This chain's CDR3 is CASSQTSGVVPEQFF. DNA for the CDR3: TGCGCCAGCAGCCAGACTAGCGGGGTGGTCCCGGAGCAGTTCTTC.

The chain is built from TRBV6-1 and TRBJ2-5; D not resolved. The CDR3 has 12 residues. Between the trimmed V and J ends, which lost 10 bases and 5 bases, there was a span of 14 bases. Germline V lookup: CDR1 MNHNS, CDR2 SASEGT. CDR3 DNA: TGTGCCACAGCAGCCTTCAGGGAGACCCAGTACTTC. Translation: CATAAFRETQYF.

This chain connects TRBV18 to TRBJ2-4, with D unresolved. Germline CDR1 reads KGHSH; CDR2 reads LQKENI. V was clipped by 0 bases and J by 2 bases, with 11 bases between them. The CDR3 runs 16 residues. CDR3 amino acids: CASSPPRTTTKNIQYF. Written as DNA, the CDR3 is TGTGCCAGCTCACCACCGCGGACCACGACCAAAAACATTCAGTACTTC.

The chain links TRBV18 to TRBJ1-6, with TRBD1 as a possible D gene (6 bases). The CDR3 has 15 residues. The V and J ends lost 3 bases and 6 bases respectively, with 12 bases between them. Germline V CDR1 and CDR2: KGHSH, LQKENI. Here the CDR3 DNA reads TGTGCCAGCTCACCCTACAGGGTGGGTAATTCACCCCTCCACTTT. Its protein is CASSPYRVGNSPLHF. Supplemented by reference TRBV18 and TRBJ1-6, the full variable domain reads NAGVMQNPRHLVRRRGQEARLRCSPMKGHSHVYWYRQLPEEGLKFMVYLQKENIIDESGMPKERFSAEFPKEGPSILRIQQVVRGDSAAYFCASSPYRVGNSPLHFGNGTRLTVT.

This sequence joins TRBV5-5 and TRBJ2-7; no clear D. Trimming cost V 0 bases and J 3 bases, with 4 bases left between them. CDR1 and CDR2 from the germline V gene are SGHKS and YYEKEE (reference sequence). The CDR3 sequence is 12 residues long. CDR3 coding DNA: TGTGCCAGCAGCTTGGGGGTCTACGAGCAGTACTTC. This sequence encodes CASSLGVYEQYF.

The chain is built from TRBV2 and TRBJ2-1, with 7 bases matching TRBD2. Trimming cost V 11 bases and J 0 bases; bases outside gene matches: 10. CDR1 is SNHLY, CDR2 FYNNEI, per germline. The CDR3 loop spans 15 amino acids. DNA for the CDR3: TGTGCCTTCAACACAGGCGGGAGCTCCTACAATGAGCAGTTCTTC. Translated, it gives CAFNTGGSSYNEQFF.

As concerns this clone: The same CDR3 can be traced to other DNA sequences in this sample. The V call is TRBV25-1, the J call TRBJ2-2, with 8 bases matching TRBD1. This CDR3 comprises 14 residues. CDR1 MGHDK and CDR2 SYGVNS come from the germline V gene. V trimming: 6 bases; J trimming: 1 base; junction bases outside the gene matches: 1. In nucleotides, the CDR3 is TGTGCCAGCAGGGGGACAGGGAACACCGGGGAGCTGTTTTTT. It yields the protein CASRGTGNTGELFF.

The chain employs TRBV6-1 and TRBJ2-3, with D perhaps matching TRBD2 (7 bases). Trimming took 4 bases from V and 4 from J, leaving 15 bases between them. The CDR3 covers 15 residues. In germline, CDR1 is MNHNS, CDR2 SASEGT. CDR3 bases: TGTGCCAGCAGTGGACGGGGGGCCGTCCCAGATACGCAGTATTTT. It yields the protein CASSGRGAVPDTQYF.

This clone has a handful of counts. The chain recombines TRBV2 with TRBJ2-2; 8 bases are shared with TRBD1. The ends lost 7 bases at V and 3 bases at J; junction bases unmatched: 4. The CDR3 extends over 14 amino acids. Germline assignment: CDR1 SNHLY and CDR2 FYNNEI. Here the CDR3 reads CASTGQGDTGELFF. The CDR3 DNA reads as TGTGCCAGCACCGGACAGGGAGACACCGGGGAGCTGTTTTTT.

This chain joins TRBV5-6 and TRBJ2-6; the match to TRBD1 covers 7 bases. Germline V gene sequence: CDR1 SGHDT, CDR2 YYEEEE. V gave up 3 bases and J gave up 1 base; unmatched junction bases: 4. This CDR3 has 16 residues. DNA of the CDR3: TGTGCCAGCAGCTCTGAGACAGGGTCTGGGGCCAACGTCCTGACTTTC. Translation: CASSSETGSGANVLTF.

J is TRBJ2-2 and V is TRBV6-5; the match to TRBD1 covers 7 bases. V shed 7 bases, J shed 2 bases, and the junction held 4 bases outside the gene matches. This CDR3 spans 14 amino acids. From germline, CDR1 is MNHEY and CDR2 SVGAGI. In DNA form, the CDR3 reads TGTGCCAGCACGGACAGGATTAACACCGGGGAGCTGTTTTTT. This encodes CASTDRINTGELFF.

This clone was seen more than once but under ten times. This CDR3 is also generated by other DNA sequences in the sample. The chain couples TRBV28 to TRBJ1-2; D gene unclear. There are 12 residues in the CDR3. Germline V gives CDR1 MDHEN, CDR2 SYDVKM. Trimming took 3 bases from V and 4 from J, leaving 6 bases between them. The DNA for the CDR3 is TGTGCCAGCAGTTTTCCCCCCTATGGCTACACCTTC. It is translated as CASSFPPYGYTF.